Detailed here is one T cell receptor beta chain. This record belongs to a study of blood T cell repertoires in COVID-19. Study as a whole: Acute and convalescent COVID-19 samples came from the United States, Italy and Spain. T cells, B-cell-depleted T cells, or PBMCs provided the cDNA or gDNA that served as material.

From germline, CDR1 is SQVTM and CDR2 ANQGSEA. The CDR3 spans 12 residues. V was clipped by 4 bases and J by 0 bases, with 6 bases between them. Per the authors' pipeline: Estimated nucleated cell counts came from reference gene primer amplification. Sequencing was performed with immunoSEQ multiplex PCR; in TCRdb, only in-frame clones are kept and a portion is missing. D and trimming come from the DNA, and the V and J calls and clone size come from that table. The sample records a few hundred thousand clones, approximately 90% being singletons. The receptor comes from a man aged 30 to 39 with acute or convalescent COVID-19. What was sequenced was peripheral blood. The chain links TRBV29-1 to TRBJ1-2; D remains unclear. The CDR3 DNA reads TGCAGCGTTGGTGAGACTAACTATGGCTACACCTTC. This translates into CSVGETNYGYTF.